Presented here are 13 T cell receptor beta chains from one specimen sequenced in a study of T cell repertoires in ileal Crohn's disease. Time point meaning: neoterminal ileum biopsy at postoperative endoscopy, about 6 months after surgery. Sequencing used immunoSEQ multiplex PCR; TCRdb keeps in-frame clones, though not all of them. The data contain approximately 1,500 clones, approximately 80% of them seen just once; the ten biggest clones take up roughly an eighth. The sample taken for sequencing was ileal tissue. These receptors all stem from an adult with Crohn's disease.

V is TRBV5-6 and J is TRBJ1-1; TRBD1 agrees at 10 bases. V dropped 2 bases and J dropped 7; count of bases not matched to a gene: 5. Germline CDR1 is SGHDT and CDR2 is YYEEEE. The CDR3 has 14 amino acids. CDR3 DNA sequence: TGTGCCAGCAGCTTAGGGACAGGGGATATTGAAGCTTTCTTT. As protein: CASSLGTGDIEAFF.

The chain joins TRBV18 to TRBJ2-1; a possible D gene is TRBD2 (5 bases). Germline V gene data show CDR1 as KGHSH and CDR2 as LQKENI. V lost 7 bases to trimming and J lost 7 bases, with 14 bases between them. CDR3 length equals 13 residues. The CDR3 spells CASLSGVRNEQFF. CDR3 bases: TGTGCCAGCTTATCCGGGGTGAGGAATGAGCAGTTCTTC.

The CDR3 DNA follows: TGTGCCACCAGCAGAGATAGGTCACAGGGTGGGGAGACCCAGTACTTC. Protein: CATSRDRSQGGETQYF. The rearrangement links TRBV15 to TRBJ2-5; D perhaps matches TRBD1 (6 bases). CDR3 length: 16 residues. Germline V gene sequence: CDR1 LNHNV, CDR2 YYDKDF (reference sequence). V lost 0 bases and J lost 5, with 16 bases in between.

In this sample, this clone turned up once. The CDR3 here is CASGRTGAYNEQFF. For the CDR3, the DNA is TGCGCCAGCGGCCGGACAGGGGCCTACAATGAGCAGTTCTTC. The chain has TRBV5-1 and TRBJ2-1; 9 nucleotides line up with TRBD1. The CDR3 is 14 residues long. The J segment lost 2 bases and the V segment lost 7 bases, leaving 4 bases of the junction unmatched. Germline CDR1 SGHRS, CDR2 YFSETQ. Drawing the rest from reference TRBV5-1 and TRBJ2-1, the complete variable domain is KAGVTQTPRYLIKTRGQQVTLSCSPISGHRSVSWYQQTPGQGLQFLFEYFSETQRNKGNFPGRFSGRQFSNSRSEMNVSTLELGDSALYLCASGRTGAYNEQFFGPGTRLTVL.

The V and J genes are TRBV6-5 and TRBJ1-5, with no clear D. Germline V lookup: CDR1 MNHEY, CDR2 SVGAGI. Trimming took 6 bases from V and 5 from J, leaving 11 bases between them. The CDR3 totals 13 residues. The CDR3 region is CASRPTRDQPQHF. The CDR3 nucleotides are TGTGCCAGCAGGCCGACCCGGGATCAGCCCCAGCATTTT.

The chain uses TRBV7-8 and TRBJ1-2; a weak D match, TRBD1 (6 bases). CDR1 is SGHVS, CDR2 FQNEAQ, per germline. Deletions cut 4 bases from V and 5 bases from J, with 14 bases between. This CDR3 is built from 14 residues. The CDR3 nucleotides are TGTGCCAGCAGCTCTACAGGGAGCGGATATGGCTACACCTTC. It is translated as CASSSTGSGYGYTF.

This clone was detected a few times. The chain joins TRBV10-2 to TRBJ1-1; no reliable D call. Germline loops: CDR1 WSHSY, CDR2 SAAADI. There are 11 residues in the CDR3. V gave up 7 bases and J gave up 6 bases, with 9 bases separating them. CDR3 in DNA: TGCGCCAGCAAGGACGGTTCTGAAGCTTTCTTT. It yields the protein CASKDGSEAFF.

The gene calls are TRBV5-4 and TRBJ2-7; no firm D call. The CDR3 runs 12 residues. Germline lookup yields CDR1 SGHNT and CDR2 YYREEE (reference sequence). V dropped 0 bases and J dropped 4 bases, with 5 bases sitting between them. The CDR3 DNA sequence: TGTGCCAGCAGCTTGGGCGGTTACGAGCAGTACTTC. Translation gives CASSLGGYEQYF.

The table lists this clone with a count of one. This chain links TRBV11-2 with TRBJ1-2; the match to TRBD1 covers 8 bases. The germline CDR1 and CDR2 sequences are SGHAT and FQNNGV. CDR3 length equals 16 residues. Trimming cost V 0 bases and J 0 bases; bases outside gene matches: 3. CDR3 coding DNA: TGTGCCAGCAGCTTAGAGGGACAGGTAGCTAACTATGGCTACACCTTC. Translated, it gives CASSLEGQVANYGYTF.

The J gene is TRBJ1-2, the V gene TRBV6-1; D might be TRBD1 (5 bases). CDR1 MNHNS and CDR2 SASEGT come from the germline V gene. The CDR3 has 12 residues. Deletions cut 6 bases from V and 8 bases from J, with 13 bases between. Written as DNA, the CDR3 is TGTGCCAGCAGCATGACAGAGACCGGCTACACCTTC. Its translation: CASSMTETGYTF.

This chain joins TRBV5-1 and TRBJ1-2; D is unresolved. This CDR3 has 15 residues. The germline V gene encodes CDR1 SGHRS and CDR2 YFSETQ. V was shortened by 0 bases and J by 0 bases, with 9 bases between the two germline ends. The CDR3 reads CASSLEGPANYGYTF. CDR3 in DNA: TGCGCCAGCAGCTTGGAAGGGCCCGCTAACTATGGCTACACCTTC.

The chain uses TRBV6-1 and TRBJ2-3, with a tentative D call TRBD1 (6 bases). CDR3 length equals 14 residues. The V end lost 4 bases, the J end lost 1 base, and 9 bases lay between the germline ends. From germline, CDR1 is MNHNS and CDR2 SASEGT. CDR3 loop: CASSVGAGTDTQYF. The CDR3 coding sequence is TGTGCCAGCAGTGTGGGGGCAGGCACAGATACGCAGTATTTT.

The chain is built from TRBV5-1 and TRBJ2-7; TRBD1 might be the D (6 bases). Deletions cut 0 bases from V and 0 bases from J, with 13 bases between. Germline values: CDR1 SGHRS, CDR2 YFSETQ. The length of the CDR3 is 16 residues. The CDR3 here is CASSLGVQGFSYEQYF. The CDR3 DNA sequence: TGCGCCAGCAGCTTGGGGGTACAGGGCTTCTCCTACGAGCAGTACTTC.